The clone carrying this TCR beta chain occurred a few times. What it recognizes is unknown. Using quantitative 5'-RACE with molecular barcodes, the authors made TCR beta libraries. TCRdb redid the calling of the 5' RACE reads with MiXCR, one entry per CDR3 protein. The sample records 350,000 to 450,000 distinct CDR3 sequences, 20% to 25% being singletons. Germline values: CDR1 MDHEN, CDR2 SYDVKM. The CDR3 is 16 amino acids. Trimming took 4 bases from V and 3 from J, leaving 15 bases between them. This specimen belongs to a study of CD8 T cells in ankylosing spondylitis. Study findings and constraints: Reportedly, disease-linked clones are significantly enriched in ankylosing spondylitis patients' matched synovial fluid. Apparently characteristic of ankylosing spondylitis blood was a TCR beta motif (roughly eight highly homologous variants).

The sequencing sample was made of blood, either unsorted or a sorted T cell fraction (not recorded which). The source is a male donor with ankylosing spondylitis or in good health (not recorded which). The chain couples TRBV28 to TRBJ2-2, with D unresolved. The CDR3 region is CASSSYHPPDTGELFF. CDR3 coding DNA: TGTGCCAGCAGTTCTTACCATCCCCCAGACACCGGGGAGCTGTTTTTT. The entire variable domain, with the rest obtained from reference TRBV28 and TRBJ2-2, is as follows: DVKVTQSSRYLVKRTGEKVFLECVQDMDHENMFWYRQDPGLGLRLIYFSYDVKMKEKGDIPEGYSVSREKKERFSLILESASTNQTSMYLCASSSYHPPDTGELFFGEGSRLTVL.